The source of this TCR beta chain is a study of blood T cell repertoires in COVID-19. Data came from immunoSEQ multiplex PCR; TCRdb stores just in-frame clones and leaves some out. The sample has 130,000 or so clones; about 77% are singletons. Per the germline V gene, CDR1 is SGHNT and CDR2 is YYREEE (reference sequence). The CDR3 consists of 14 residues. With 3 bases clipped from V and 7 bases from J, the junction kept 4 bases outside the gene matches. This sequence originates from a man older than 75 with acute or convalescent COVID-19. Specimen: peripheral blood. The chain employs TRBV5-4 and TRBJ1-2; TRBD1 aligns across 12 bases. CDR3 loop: CASSWGQGASGYTF. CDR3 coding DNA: TGTGCCAGCAGCTGGGGACAGGGGGCCTCTGGCTACACCTTC. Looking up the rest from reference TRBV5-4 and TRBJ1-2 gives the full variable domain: ETGVTQSPTHLIKTRGQQVTLRCSSQSGHNTVSWYQQALGQGPQFIFQYYREEENGRGNFPPRFSGLQFPNYSSELNVNALELDDSALYLCASSWGQGASGYTFGSGTRLTVV.